This is a list of T cell receptor beta chains from one sample in a study of HIV-infected patients and healthy controls. TCRdb used MiXCR to reprocess the 5' RACE reads, holding one entry per CDR3 protein. The sample shows fewer than 11,000 distinct CDR3 sequences, roughly 4.8% of them seen only once. The source was blood, collected before antiretroviral therapy. The receptor set was obtained from an adult with HIV infection. The CDR3 runs from the conserved cysteine through the conserved F or W. A D gene is named only where the DNA matches it firmly. Size values are once, few and many counts, or a class for expanded clones, and some rows have none.

>NA|TRBV7-8|TRBJ2-5|many
CASSLTTAQETQYF
TGTGCCAGCAGCCTGACGACAGCCCAAGAGACCCAGTACTTC
>NA|TRBV28|TRBJ2-7|many
CASSLFWHGADEQYF
TGTGCCAGCAGTTTATTCTGGCATGGGGCCGACGAGCAGTACTTC
>NA|TRBV11-2|TRBJ2-7|many
CASSPQWSSYEQYF
TGTGCCAGCAGCCCTCAATGGTCCTCCTACGAGCAGTACTTC
>NA|TRBV30|TRBJ1-1|medium-sized
CAWGGVLTEAFF
TGTGCCTGGGGTGGGGTTCTCACTGAAGCTTTCTTT
>NA|TRBV20-1|TRBJ1-3|many
CSALPPGQRNTIYF
TGCAGTGCTCTTCCCCCGGGACAACGAAACACCATATATTTT
>NA|TRBV28|TRBJ1-1|few
CASSRGTTTEAFF
TGTGCCAGCAGCCGGGGGACGACCACTGAAGCTTTCTTT
>NA|TRBV29-1|TRBJ2-7|many
CSVIGATYEQYF
TGCAGCGTTATCGGGGCGACCTACGAGCAGTACTTC
>NA|TRBV5-1|TRBJ2-7|medium-sized
CASRPQGSSYEQYF
TGCGCCAGCAGACCCCAGGGTTCCTCCTACGAGCAGTACTTC
>NA|TRBV7-6|TRBJ1-5|medium-sized
CASSLGDGSNQPQHF
TGTGCCAGCAGCTTAGGGGACGGTAGCAATCAGCCCCAGCATTTT
>NA|TRBV7-6|TRBJ2-7|many
CASSQTDSGEQYF
TGTGCCAGCAGCCAGACTGACTCGGGCGAGCAGTACTTC
>NA|TRBV28|TRBJ2-7|medium-sized
CASSPQFDPTGSYEQYF
TGTGCCAGCAGCCCCCAATTCGACCCGACGGGCTCCTACGAGCAGTACTTC
>TRBD1|TRBV5-1|TRBJ1-6|medium-sized
CASSPGQANSPLHF
TGCGCCAGCAGCCCGGGACAGGCTAATTCACCCCTCCACTTT
>NA|TRBV9|TRBJ1-3|many
CASSVGRGTSIYF
TGTGCCAGCAGCGTAGGCCGGGGAACCTCCATATATTTT
>NA|TRBV7-2|TRBJ2-7|NA
CASSLDLYEQYF
TGTGCCAGCAGCTTAGACCTCTACGAGCAGTACTTC
>NA|TRBV25-1|TRBJ1-1|many
CASRPTPGSRGPLMNTEAFF
TGTGCCAGCAGACCCACTCCCGGCAGCAGGGGCCCATTAATGAACACTGAAGCTTTCTTT
>NA|TRBV7-2|TRBJ1-2|many
CASSQPGTNYGYTF
TGTGCCAGCAGCCAACCCGGGACAAACTATGGCTACACCTTC
>NA|TRBV3-1|TRBJ2-4|NA
CASSQETLFGKNIQYF
TGTGCCAGCAGCCAGGAGACCTTGTTCGGCAAAAACATTCAGTACTTC
>TRBD1|TRBV6-6|TRBJ1-2|many
CASSYPGQDGYTF
TGTGCCAGCAGTTACCCCGGACAGGATGGCTACACCTTC
>NA|TRBV30|TRBJ2-6|many
CAWSSPGGANVLTF
TGTGCCTGGAGTAGCCCAGGCGGGGCCAACGTCCTGACTTTC
>NA|TRBV7-8|TRBJ2-3|many
CASSLLAGTDTQYF
TGTGCCAGCAGCTTACTGGCTGGCACAGATACGCAGTATTTT
>TRBD1|TRBV29-1|TRBJ1-2|NA
CSVEVPDRAYGYTF
TGCAGCGTTGAAGTTCCCGACAGGGCCTATGGCTACACCTTC
>TRBD2|TRBV7-2|TRBJ2-1|many
CASSLVGGGYNEQFF
TGTGCCAGCAGCTTAGTTGGCGGGGGATACAATGAGCAGTTCTTC
>TRBD2|TRBV28|TRBJ2-5|medium-sized
CASSPTSGQETQYF
TGTGCCAGCAGTCCCACTAGCGGCCAAGAGACCCAGTACTTC
>TRBD2|TRBV4-1|TRBJ2-5|once
CASSHSTSGEENQYF
TGCGCCAGCAGTCATTCGACTAGCGGTGAAGAAAACCAGTACTTC
>NA|TRBV6-1|TRBJ2-1|many
CASSERSQSAGWNEQFF
TGTGCCAGCAGTGAAAGGAGCCAGTCGGCCGGGTGGAATGAGCAGTTCTTC
>TRBD1|TRBV7-2|TRBJ2-2|medium-sized
CASSLRGLLNTGELFF
TGTGCCAGCAGCCTAAGGGGGCTCTTAAACACCGGGGAGCTGTTTTTT
>NA|TRBV5-6|TRBJ1-4|many
CASSFGRGYEKLFF
TGTGCCAGCAGCTTTGGGCGAGGATATGAAAAACTGTTTTTT
>TRBD1|TRBV29-1|TRBJ1-2|many
CSVEDRGTGIDYGYTF
TGCAGCGTTGAAGATCGGGGGACAGGGATCGACTATGGCTACACCTTC
>NA|TRBV5-6|TRBJ2-6|many
CASRAGAGANVLTF
TGTGCCAGCAGGGCAGGGGCTGGGGCCAACGTCCTGACTTTC
>NA|TRBV6-4|TRBJ2-1|many
CASSDVFSRRNEQFF
TGTGCCAGCAGTGACGTTTTTAGCAGGAGAAATGAGCAGTTCTTC
>NA|TRBV20-1|TRBJ1-5|many
CSARGGQGNQPQHF
TGCAGTGCTAGAGGCGGGCAGGGGAATCAGCCCCAGCATTTT
>NA|TRBV18|TRBJ2-3|many
CASSSYSGSSTDTQYF
TGTGCCAGCTCAAGCTATAGCGGCTCTAGCACAGATACGCAGTATTTT
>TRBD1|TRBV7-6|TRBJ2-3|many
CASSSLQGTDTQYF
TGTGCCAGCAGCTCTTTACAGGGGACAGATACGCAGTATTTT
>TRBD2|TRBV11-2|TRBJ2-5|many
CASSLQGGETQYF
TGTGCCAGCAGCTTACAGGGAGGGGAGACCCAGTACTTC
>NA|TRBV25-1|TRBJ2-1|many
CASSDHQDGLSSYNEQFF
TGTGCCAGCAGTGATCACCAGGACGGGCTGAGCTCCTACAATGAGCAGTTCTTC
>NA|TRBV29-1|TRBJ1-4|medium-sized
CSVGRGPNEKLFF
TGCAGCGTGGGGCGGGGACCTAATGAAAAACTGTTTTTT
>NA|TRBV5-5|TRBJ2-3|many
CASSLGGSVGDTQYF
TGTGCCAGCAGCTTGGGGGGTAGCGTTGGAGATACGCAGTATTTT
>NA|TRBV29-1|TRBJ2-1|many
CSGTDQGYNEQFF
TGCAGCGGAACCGATCAAGGGTACAATGAGCAGTTCTTC
>NA|TRBV5-1|TRBJ2-1|many
CASSFGGGNEQFF
TGCGCCAGCAGCTTTGGGGGCGGTAATGAGCAGTTCTTC